The clone carrying this TCR beta chain appeared many times. Its target is not known. The sample comes from a study of identical twins. Per the germline V gene, CDR1 is SNHLY and CDR2 is FYNNEI. The CDR3 consists of 18 residues. V was trimmed by 1 base and J by 5 bases, leaving 23 bases between them. A template switching step contributed a universal primer site, while unique molecular identifiers were present in the cDNA. TCRdb ran MiXCR on the 5' RACE reads and lists one entry per CDR3 protein. The sample includes some 250,000 distinct CDR3 sequences, roughly an eighth of them seen just once. Overall study findings and caveats: Partly confounded zero-insertion analyses could result from invariant MAIT and iNKT cells.

These data also featured in a second study, about yellow fever vaccine responses in identical twins.

The sequence was collected from a woman in her late teens or twenties in good health. The chain couples TRBV2 to TRBJ2-5; D possibly corresponds to TRBD2 (5 bases). The source material was memory (CD45RO+) T cells sorted from blood. CDR3 loop: CASSEVGVSGGLAETQYF. As DNA, the CDR3 is TGTGCCAGCAGTGAAGTCGGGGTTAGTGGCGGGTTGGCGGAGACCCAGTACTTC.